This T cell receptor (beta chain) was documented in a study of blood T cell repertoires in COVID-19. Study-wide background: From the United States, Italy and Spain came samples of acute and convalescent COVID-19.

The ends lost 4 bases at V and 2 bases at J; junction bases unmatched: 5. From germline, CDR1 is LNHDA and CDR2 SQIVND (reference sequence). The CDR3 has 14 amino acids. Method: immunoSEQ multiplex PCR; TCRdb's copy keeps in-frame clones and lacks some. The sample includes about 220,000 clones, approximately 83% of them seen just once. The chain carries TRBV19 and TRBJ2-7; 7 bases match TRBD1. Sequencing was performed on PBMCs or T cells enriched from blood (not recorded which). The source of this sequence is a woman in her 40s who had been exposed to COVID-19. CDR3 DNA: TGTGCCAGTAGTAGGCCGGGACAGCCCTACGAGCAGTACTTC. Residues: CASSRPGQPYEQYF. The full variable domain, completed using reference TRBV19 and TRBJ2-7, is DGGITQSPKYLFRKEGQNVTLSCEQNLNHDAMYWYRQDPGQGLRLIYYSQIVNDFQKGDIAEGYSVSREKKESFPLTVTSAQKNPTAFYLCASSRPGQPYEQYFGPGTRLTVT.